This TCR beta chain was sequenced during a study of response to subunit inactivated influenza vaccine. Findings and limits, study-wide: Authors suggested that a seasonal influenza vaccination recruits few new T cells each time.

For this clonotype: Its antigen is as yet unknown.

Each CDR3 protein is one row after TCRdb ran MiXCR on the RT-PCR reads. The sample has about 530,000 distinct CDR3 sequences, approximately 13% seen once. This TCR came from a man between 50 and 59 years old who received an inactivated influenza vaccine. Sequencing used PBMCs from blood, obtained 40 to 50 days after vaccination.

DNA for the CDR3: TGTGCCAGCAGCTTAGCGTTCAGGGGTGCCGGGGAGCTGTTTTTT. Its translation is CASSLAFRGAGELFF. J is TRBJ2-2 and V is TRBV7-6, with a possible D match to TRBD1 (6 bases). Trimming left V 0 bases short and J 6 bases short, with 11 bases between. The CDR3 contains 15 residues. Germline V gene sequence: CDR1 SGHVS, CDR2 FNYEAQ.